These 29 T cell receptor beta chains share one sample of origin, sequenced in a study of CD8 T cells in ankylosing spondylitis listed by TCRdb under 2017. The library was obtained by 5' RACE. Data came from an Illumina HiSeq 2500. TCRdb cleaned the public reads at Q25 with fastp, built clones with MiXCR and kept in-frame beta chains. Under each unique CDR3 protein, matching rows form one entry showing the most common genes and DNA. The sample table records about 69,000 distinct CDR3 sequences; approximately 5% of these occur just once. The ten largest make up around 2% of the sample. Sequences were obtained from blood, either unsorted or a sorted T cell fraction (not recorded which). All receptors derive from a male donor with ankylosing spondylitis or in good health (not recorded which).

This clonotype was counted at least ten times. The CDR3 DNA is TGTGCCAGCAGTACCGGGGGAAACACAGATACGCAGTATTTT. The encoded protein is CASSTGGNTDTQYF. This sequence joins TRBV25-1 and TRBJ2-3, with a weak D call TRBD2 (6 bases). The CDR3 covers 14 residues. The germline V gene encodes CDR1 MGHDK and CDR2 SYGVNS. With 5 bases removed from V and 2 bases from J, the gap between germline ends came to 11 bases.

This clonotype was counted ten times or more. V is TRBV21-1 and J is TRBJ1-5; the tabulated D call, TRBD1, remains unverified against the DNA. TRBV21-1 is listed as a pseudogene. The CDR3 is 13 amino acids. The CDR3 nucleotides read TGTGCCTGGCTGACAGATAGCAATCAGCCCCAGCATTTT. Translation gives CAWLTDSNQPQHF.

This clonotype was seen many times. The chain's CDR3 is CAISEGGGPREAFF. The CDR3 coding sequence is TGTGCCATCAGTGAGGGGGGGGGGCCACGGGAAGCTTTCTTT. V and J are TRBV10-3 and TRBJ1-1; D perhaps matches TRBD1 (6 bases). Trimming took off 2 bases at V and 8 bases at J, with 15 bases between the two ends. CDR3 size: 14 residues. Germline assignment: CDR1 ENHRY and CDR2 SYGVKD.

This clonotype was seen ten or more times. V usage is TRBV14 and J usage is TRBJ1-5; D not certain. Germline V CDR1 and CDR2: SGHDN, FVKESK. V was clipped by 4 bases and J by 3 bases, with 28 bases between them. CDR3 length: 20 residues. The CDR3 coding sequence is TGTGCCAGCAGCCCCAGTCGCGGTCGGGTTCCCACGCGAGACAATCAGCCCCAGCATTTT. The encoded protein is CASSPSRGRVPTRDNQPQHF.

As to this clonotype: Possible read error: a much larger clone is one base away. V usage is TRBV14 and J usage is TRBJ1-4, with 10 bases lining up with TRBD1. The CDR3 sequence is 16 residues long. Germline V gene sequence: CDR1 SGHDN, CDR2 FVKESK. With V trimmed by 4 bases and J by 7 bases, 9 bases remained unmatched. The DNA for the CDR3 is TGTGCCAGCAGCCGACGACCGGGACAGGGGTTTGAAAAACTGTTTTTT. It codes for CASSRRPGQGFEKLFF.

This clonotype occurred many times. The chain has TRBV20-1 and TRBJ1-2; the match to TRBD1 covers 7 bases. Germline V gene data show CDR1 as DFQATT and CDR2 as SNEGSKA (reference sequence). V shed 3 bases and J 8 bases; nucleotides not matched to a gene: 15. The CDR3 is 15 residues long. The CDR3 DNA reads as TGCAGTGCTAGGGGCTTAGGGACAGCTGTTCAGGGCTACACCTTC. Its translation: CSARGLGTAVQGYTF.

This clonotype was observed at least ten times. The J gene is TRBJ2-4, the V gene TRBV28; D call uncertain. CDR1 is MDHEN, CDR2 SYDVKM, per germline. V was cut by 2 bases and J by 0 bases, with 5 bases left in between. The CDR3 length is 14 residues. The CDR3 DNA reads TGTGCCAGCAGTTTAGAGAGAGCCAAAAACATTCAGTACTTC. Amino acid sequence: CASSLERAKNIQYF.

This clonotype was picked up many times. V is TRBV18 and J is TRBJ2-1, with 12 positions matching TRBD2. This CDR3 is 16 amino acids long. The J segment lost 9 bases and the V segment lost 6 bases, leaving 12 bases of the junction unmatched. Germline V CDR1 and CDR2: KGHSH, LQKENI. This chain's CDR3 is CASSLSGTSGQIEQFF. The CDR3 coding sequence is TGTGCCAGCTCCCTCTCCGGGACTAGCGGGCAAATTGAGCAGTTCTTC.

This clonotype was recorded many times. The chain combines TRBV5-1 with TRBJ2-1, with D possibly TRBD2 on 6 matching bases. Germline CDR1 reads SGHRS; CDR2 reads YFSETQ. This CDR3 is built from 15 residues. V was clipped by 4 bases and J by 0 bases, with 11 bases between them. In nucleotides, the CDR3 is TGCGCCAGCAGCCTAAGACTAGACTCCTACAATGAGCAGTTCTTC. Translating it yields CASSLRLDSYNEQFF.

This clonotype has ten or more counts. The chain links TRBV30 to TRBJ2-7; a possible D gene is TRBD1 (5 bases). Germline loops: CDR1 GTSNPN, CDR2 SVGIG (reference sequence). Trimming shortened V by 0 bases and J by 7 bases, and 13 bases separated the two germline ends. CDR3 length: 13 residues. Written as DNA, the CDR3 is TGTGCCTGGAGTGTGAAAGGGGCGAGAGAGCAGTACTTC. Its protein is CAWSVKGAREQYF. The full variable domain, in which reference TRBV30 and TRBJ2-7 provide the parts outside the CDR3, is SQTIHQWPATLVQPVGSPLSLECTVEGTSNPNLYWYRQAAGRGLQLLFYSVGIGQISSEVPQNLSASRPQDRQFILSSKKLLLSDSGFYLCAWSVKGAREQYFGPGTRLTVT.

This clonotype was counted many times. The chain is built from TRBV24-1 and TRBJ2-2; D possibly corresponds to TRBD2 (5 bases). The V gene's germline CDR1 is KGHDR and CDR2 SFDVKD. The V and J ends lost 3 bases and 0 bases respectively, with 7 bases between them. CDR3 length equals 15 residues. CDR3 amino acids: CATSDPGTNTGELFF. CDR3 in DNA: TGTGCCACCAGTGATCCCGGGACGAACACCGGGGAGCTGTTTTTT.

This clonotype was recorded many times. The chain is built from TRBV7-8 and TRBJ2-7; D not resolved. Looked up from germline, CDR1 is SGHVS and CDR2 is FQNEAQ. The CDR3 covers 16 residues. The V gene lost 4 bases and the J gene lost 1 base, with 17 bases spanning the gap. The CDR3 DNA reads TGTGCCAGCAGCTCGCGAGAAGCCGGGCCATCCTACGAGCAGTACTTC. This gives the protein CASSSREAGPSYEQYF.

This clonotype was seen at least ten times. A much larger clone lies one base from this, so it may be a read error. V usage is TRBV20-1 and J usage is TRBJ2-3; 8 bases match TRBD2. The V gene's germline CDR1 is DFQATT and CDR2 SNEGSKA (reference sequence). This CDR3 is 14 amino acids long. The CDR3 is CSTRDAGGADTQYF. The CDR3 DNA sequence: TGCAGTACTAGAGATGCGGGGGGAGCAGATACGCAGTATTTT.

This sequence joins TRBV5-3 and TRBJ1-5; no reliable D call. TRBV5-3 is annotated as an ORF whose role is uncertain. Trimming took off 4 bases at V and 4 bases at J, with 3 bases between the two ends. This CDR3 has 11 amino acids. CDR3 DNA sequence: TGTGCCAGAAGCCTGAATCAGCCCCAGCATTTT. Its protein is CARSLNQPQHF.

This clonotype was counted many times. The chain couples TRBV6-1 to TRBJ1-2; D gene unclear. Deletions cut 6 bases from V and 5 bases from J, with 16 bases between. CDR1 MNHNS and CDR2 SASEGT come from the germline V gene. The CDR3 is made up of 14 amino acids. The CDR3 is CASSPSGQTYGYTF. In DNA form, the CDR3 reads TGTGCCAGCAGCCCCTCGGGCCAGACTTATGGCTACACCTTC.

This clonotype was seen repeatedly, ten times or more. The V gene is TRBV19, the J gene TRBJ1-5, with D maybe TRBD1 (5 bases). The CDR3 sequence is 15 residues long. The V end was cut by 1 base, the J end by 3 bases, with 10 bases between. The germline V gene has CDR1 LNHDA and CDR2 SQIVND (reference sequence). This CDR3 reads CASSIVGDYNQPQHF. CDR3 coding DNA: TGTGCCAGTAGTATAGTAGGGGATTACAATCAGCCCCAGCATTTT.

The gene calls are TRBV7-2 and TRBJ2-5; the match to TRBD2 covers 8 bases. Germline loops: CDR1 SGHTA, CDR2 FQGNSA. The CDR3 loop spans 16 amino acids. V dropped 5 bases and J dropped 4; count of bases not matched to a gene: 12. The CDR3 here is CASSPPGRSGGETQYF. CDR3 coding DNA: TGTGCCAGCAGCCCCCCGGGGAGGAGCGGGGGAGAGACCCAGTACTTC.

The chain has TRBV10-3 and TRBJ2-3; D gene uncertain. V gave up 0 bases and J gave up 5 bases, with 6 bases separating them. The CDR3 extends over 13 amino acids. CDR1 and CDR2 from the germline V gene are ENHRY and SYGVKD. CDR3 in amino acids: CAISESSLDTQYF. As DNA, the CDR3 is TGTGCCATCAGTGAGTCTTCGTTAGATACGCAGTATTTT.

At least ten counts were recorded for this clonotype. The rearrangement links TRBV6-5 to TRBJ1-1, with no clear D. CDR1 MNHEY and CDR2 SVGAGI come from the germline V gene. The germline V and J ends were trimmed by 7 bases and 1 base, with 10 bases remaining between them. This CDR3 has 13 amino acids. CDR3 region: CASTITTNTEAFF. The DNA for the CDR3 is TGTGCCAGCACGATTACCACGAACACTGAAGCTTTCTTT.

This clonotype was seen many times. V is TRBV12-3 or TRBV12-4 and J is TRBJ1-2, with a possible D match to TRBD1 (6 bases). The CDR3 consists of 13 residues. The V end was cut by 7 bases, the J end by 8 bases, with 17 bases between. CDR3 sequence (DNA): TGTGCCAGCACTCTAGGGGGGTCTGGCGGCTACACCTTC. Translation gives CASTLGGSGGYTF.

This clonotype was counted at least ten times. The chain carries TRBV27 and TRBJ2-5; tentatively, D is TRBD2 (6 bases). The CDR3 is 14 residues long. The V and J ends lost 0 bases and 5 bases respectively, with 10 bases between them. Germline values: CDR1 MNHEY, CDR2 SMNVEV (reference sequence). As DNA, the CDR3 is TGTGCCAGCAGTTTATCGGGTCTAGCGGAGACCCAGTACTTC. This sequence encodes CASSLSGLAETQYF.

V gene TRBV11-2 combines with J gene TRBJ2-2; 10 nucleotides align to TRBD1. CDR3 length: 17 amino acids. Germline V gene lookup returns CDR1 SGHAT and CDR2 FQNNGV. After removal of 3 bases from V and 2 bases from J, the junction contained 6 bases not matched to a gene. The DNA for the CDR3 is TGTGCCAGCAGCTTGGGACAGGGGTCCATTAACACCGGGGAGCTGTTTTTT. This sequence encodes CASSLGQGSINTGELFF.

At least ten counts were recorded for this clonotype. The CDR3 nucleotides read TGCGCCAGCAGCTTGGAGAGACAGAGGGCGACTGAAGCTTTCTTT. Translating gives CASSLERQRATEAFF. The V and J genes are TRBV5-1 and TRBJ1-1, with D possibly TRBD1 on 5 matching bases. The CDR3 is made up of 15 amino acids. Germline values: CDR1 SGHRS, CDR2 YFSETQ. The germline V and J ends were trimmed by 0 bases and 5 bases, with 14 bases remaining between them.

This clonotype was counted at least ten times. The chain joins TRBV20-1 to TRBJ2-4, with D possibly being TRBD1 (5 bases). V was trimmed by 0 bases and J by 6 bases, leaving 15 bases between them. The CDR3 contains 15 residues. Germline assignment: CDR1 DFQATT and CDR2 SNEGSKA (reference sequence). CDR3 bases: TGCAGTGCTAGAGATCCGAGGTCAGGGCCAAACATTCAGTACTTC. Its protein is CSARDPRSGPNIQYF.

This clonotype was recorded many times. Because the CDR3's place on the DNA is in doubt, the DNA is left out and the CDR3 is given as listed by TCRdb. The chain is built from TRBV12-2 and TRBJ1-4. TRBV12-2 represents a pseudogene. 14 amino acids form the CDR3, both terminal residues included. This chain's CDR3 is CASRLPGPGKNCFF.

The table lists this clonotype with a few counts. This chain uses TRBV7-2 with TRBJ2-7; no firm D call. Trimming took 3 bases from V and 4 from J, leaving 13 bases between them. Germline V gives CDR1 SGHTA, CDR2 FQGNSA. This CDR3 has 14 residues. The DNA for the CDR3 is TGTGCCAGCAGCTTGTCGGAAGGCCCGTACGAGCAGTACTTC. It codes for CASSLSEGPYEQYF.

Ten or more counts support this clonotype. The chain has TRBV29-1 and TRBJ1-1; D gene ambiguous. Per germline, CDR1 SQVTM and CDR2 ANQGSEA. V shed 3 bases and J shed 1 base, with 9 bases lying between them. This CDR3 has 13 residues. CDR3 nucleotide sequence: TGCAGCGTTGAGCTGGGTCGGAACACTGAAGCTTTCTTT. Amino acids: CSVELGRNTEAFF.

In this sample, this clonotype turned up many times. The genes are TRBV7-2 and TRBJ1-1; tentatively, D is TRBD1 (5 bases). The V gene's germline CDR1 is SGHTA and CDR2 FQGNSA. V gave up 7 bases and J gave up 8 bases, with 17 bases separating them. The CDR3 is made up of 13 amino acids. The chain's CDR3 is CASTSTWGQEAFF. The CDR3, as DNA: TGTGCCAGCACCTCAACGTGGGGCCAGGAAGCTTTCTTT. Based on the CDR3 plus reference TRBV7-2 and TRBJ1-1, the full variable domain is GAGVSQSPSNKVTEKGKDVELRCDPISGHTALYWYRQSLGQGLEFLIYFQGNSAPDKSGLPSDRFSAERTGGSVSTLTIQRTQQEDSAVYLCASTSTWGQEAFFGQGTRLTVV.

This clonotype was seen only a few times. This chain uses TRBV7-9 with TRBJ2-3; no reliable D call. The V gene's germline CDR1 is SEHNR and CDR2 FQNEAQ (reference sequence). The CDR3 totals 14 residues. Trimming removed 7 bases from V and 0 bases from J, with 11 bases in between. The CDR3 coding sequence is TGTGCCAGCAACAAACCAACTAGCACAGATACGCAGTATTTT. It yields the protein CASNKPTSTDTQYF. The entire variable domain, with the rest obtained from reference TRBV7-9 and TRBJ2-3, is as follows: DTGVSQNPRHKITKRGQNVTFRCDPISEHNRLYWYRQTLGQGPEFLTYFQNEAQLEKSRLLSDRFSAERPKGSFSTLEIQRTEQGDSAMYLCASNKPTSTDTQYFGPGTRLTVL.